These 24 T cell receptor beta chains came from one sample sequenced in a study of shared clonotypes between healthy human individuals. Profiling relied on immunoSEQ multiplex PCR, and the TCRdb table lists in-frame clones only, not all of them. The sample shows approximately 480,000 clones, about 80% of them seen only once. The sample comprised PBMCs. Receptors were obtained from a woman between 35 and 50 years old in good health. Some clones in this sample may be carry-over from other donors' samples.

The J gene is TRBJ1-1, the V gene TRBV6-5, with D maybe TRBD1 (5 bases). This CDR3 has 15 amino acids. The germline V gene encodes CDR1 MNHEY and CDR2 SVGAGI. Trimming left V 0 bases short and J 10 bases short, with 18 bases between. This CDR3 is CASSYSRTLQTGAFF. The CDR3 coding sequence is TGTGCCAGCAGTTACTCGCGGACATTACAAACGGGAGCTTTCTTT.

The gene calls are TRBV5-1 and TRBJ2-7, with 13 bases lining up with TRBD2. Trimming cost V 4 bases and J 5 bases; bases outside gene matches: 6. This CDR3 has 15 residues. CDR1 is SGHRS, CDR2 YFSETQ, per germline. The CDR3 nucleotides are TGCGCCAGCAGCCGGGGACTAGCGGGAACCGACGAGCAGTACTTC. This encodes CASSRGLAGTDEQYF.

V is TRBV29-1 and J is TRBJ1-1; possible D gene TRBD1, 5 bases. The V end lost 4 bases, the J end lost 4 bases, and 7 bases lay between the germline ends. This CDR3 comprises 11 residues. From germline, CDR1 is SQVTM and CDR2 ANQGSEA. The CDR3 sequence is CSVGGSTEAFF. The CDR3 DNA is TGCAGCGTTGGGGGGTCCACTGAAGCTTTCTTT.

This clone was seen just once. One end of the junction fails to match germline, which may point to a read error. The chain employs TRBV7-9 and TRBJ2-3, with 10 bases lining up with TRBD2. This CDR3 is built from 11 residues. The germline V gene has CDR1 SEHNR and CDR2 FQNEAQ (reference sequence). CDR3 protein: CASSLAGAQYF. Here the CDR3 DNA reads TGTGCCAGCAGCCTAGCGGGAGCCCAGTATTTT.

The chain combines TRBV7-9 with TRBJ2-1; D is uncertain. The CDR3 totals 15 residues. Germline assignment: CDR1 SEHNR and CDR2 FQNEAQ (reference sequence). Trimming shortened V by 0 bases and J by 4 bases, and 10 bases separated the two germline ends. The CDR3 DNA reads TGTGCCAGCAGCTTAGCACCCACCGGATACAATGAGCAGTTCTTC. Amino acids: CASSLAPTGYNEQFF.

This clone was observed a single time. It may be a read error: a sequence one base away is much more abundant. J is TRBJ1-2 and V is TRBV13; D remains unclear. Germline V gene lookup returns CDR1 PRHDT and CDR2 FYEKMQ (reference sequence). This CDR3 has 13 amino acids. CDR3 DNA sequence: TGTGCCAGCAGCTTAGCAGATATAGATGGCCACACCTTC. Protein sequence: CASSLADIDGHTF.

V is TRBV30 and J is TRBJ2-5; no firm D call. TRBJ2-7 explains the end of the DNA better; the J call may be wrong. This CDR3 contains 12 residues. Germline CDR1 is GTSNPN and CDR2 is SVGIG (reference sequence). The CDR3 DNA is TGTGCCTGGAGCCCTCAATCCTACGAGCAGTACTTC. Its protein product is CAWSPQSYEQYF.

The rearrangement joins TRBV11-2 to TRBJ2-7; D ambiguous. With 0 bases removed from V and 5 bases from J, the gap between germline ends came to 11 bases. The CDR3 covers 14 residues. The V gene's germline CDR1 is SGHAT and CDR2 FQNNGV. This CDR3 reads CASSLDPQVHEQYF. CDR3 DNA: TGTGCCAGCAGCTTAGACCCCCAGGTCCACGAGCAGTACTTC.

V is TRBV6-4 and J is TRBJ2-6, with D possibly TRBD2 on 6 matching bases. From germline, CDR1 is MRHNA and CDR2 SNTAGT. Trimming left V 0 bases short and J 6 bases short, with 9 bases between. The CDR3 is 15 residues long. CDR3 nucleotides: TGTGCCAGCAGTGACTCGGGGGGAATGGCCAACGTCCTGACTTTC. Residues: CASSDSGGMANVLTF.

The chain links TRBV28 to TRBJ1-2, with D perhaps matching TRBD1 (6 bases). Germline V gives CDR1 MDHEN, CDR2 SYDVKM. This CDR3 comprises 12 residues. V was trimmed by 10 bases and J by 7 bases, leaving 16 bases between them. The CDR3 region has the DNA TGTGCCACCCTTAGGGGGGCGCGTGGCTACACCTTC. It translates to CATLRGARGYTF.

Written as DNA, the CDR3 is TGTGCCAGCAGTGAGGCAAGGGGAGGTCTCGACGAGCAGTACTTC. This gives the protein CASSEARGGLDEQYF. V gene TRBV25-1 combines with J gene TRBJ2-7; D possibly corresponds to TRBD2 (6 bases). The V and J ends lost 3 bases and 5 bases respectively, with 17 bases between them. Germline V gene lookup returns CDR1 MGHDK and CDR2 SYGVNS. CDR3 size: 15 residues.

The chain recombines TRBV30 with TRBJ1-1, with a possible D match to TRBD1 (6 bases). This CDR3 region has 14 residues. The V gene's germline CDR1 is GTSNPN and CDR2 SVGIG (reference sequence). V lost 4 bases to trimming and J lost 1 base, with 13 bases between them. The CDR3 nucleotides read TGTGCCTGGAATCCGGGAGGGGGGAACACTGAAGCTTTCTTT. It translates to CAWNPGGGNTEAFF.

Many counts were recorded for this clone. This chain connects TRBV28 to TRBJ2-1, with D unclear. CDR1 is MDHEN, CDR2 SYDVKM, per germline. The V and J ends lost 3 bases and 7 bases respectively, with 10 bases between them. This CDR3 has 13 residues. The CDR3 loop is CASSFWVRNEQFF. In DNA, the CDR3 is TGTGCCAGCAGTTTCTGGGTCCGGAATGAGCAGTTCTTC.

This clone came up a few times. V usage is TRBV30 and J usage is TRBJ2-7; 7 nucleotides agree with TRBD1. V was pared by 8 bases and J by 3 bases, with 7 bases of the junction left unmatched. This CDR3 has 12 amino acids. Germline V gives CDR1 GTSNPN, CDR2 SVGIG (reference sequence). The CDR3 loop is CAGRDSRYEQYF. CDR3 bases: TGTGCCGGCCGGGACAGCCGCTACGAGCAGTACTTC. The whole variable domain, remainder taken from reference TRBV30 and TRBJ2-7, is SQTIHQWPATLVQPVGSPLSLECTVEGTSNPNLYWYRQAAGRGLQLLFYSVGIGQISSEVPQNLSASRPQDRQFILSSKKLLLSDSGFYLCAGRDSRYEQYFGPGTRLTVT.

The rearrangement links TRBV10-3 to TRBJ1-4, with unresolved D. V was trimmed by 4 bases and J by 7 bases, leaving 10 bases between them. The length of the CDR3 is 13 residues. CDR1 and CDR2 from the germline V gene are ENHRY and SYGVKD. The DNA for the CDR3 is TGTGCCATCAGTGGCGTGTTGGGTGAAAAACTGTTTTTT. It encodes CAISGVLGEKLFF.

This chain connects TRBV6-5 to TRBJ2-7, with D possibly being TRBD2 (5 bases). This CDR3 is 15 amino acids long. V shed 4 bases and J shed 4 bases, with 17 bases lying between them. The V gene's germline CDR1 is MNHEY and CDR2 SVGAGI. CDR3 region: CASSCPRTEDYEQYF. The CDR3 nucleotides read TGTGCCAGCAGTTGCCCGAGGACTGAAGATTACGAGCAGTACTTC.

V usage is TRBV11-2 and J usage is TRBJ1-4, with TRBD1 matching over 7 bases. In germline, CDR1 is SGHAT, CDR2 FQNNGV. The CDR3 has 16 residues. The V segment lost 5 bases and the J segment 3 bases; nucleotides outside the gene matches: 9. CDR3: CASSRTHRGANEKLFF. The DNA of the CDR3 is TGTGCCAGCAGCCGAACCCACAGGGGCGCTAATGAAAAACTGTTTTTT.

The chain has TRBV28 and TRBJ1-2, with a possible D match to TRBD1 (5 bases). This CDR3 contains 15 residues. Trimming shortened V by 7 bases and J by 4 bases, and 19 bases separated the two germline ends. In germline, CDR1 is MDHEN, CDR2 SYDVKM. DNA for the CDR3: TGTGCCAGCACTCCCGACAGAGAGCTTAGCTATGGCTACACCTTC. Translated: CASTPDRELSYGYTF.

CDR3 nucleotide sequence: TGTGCCAGCTCACGGGGTAGCGGTTCCCAAGAGACCCAGTACTTC. Protein product: CASSRGSGSQETQYF. This chain joins TRBV18 and TRBJ2-5; weak D call: TRBD2 (6 bases). The CDR3 extends over 15 amino acids. V dropped 4 bases and J dropped 1 base, with 13 bases sitting between them. In germline, CDR1 is KGHSH, CDR2 LQKENI.

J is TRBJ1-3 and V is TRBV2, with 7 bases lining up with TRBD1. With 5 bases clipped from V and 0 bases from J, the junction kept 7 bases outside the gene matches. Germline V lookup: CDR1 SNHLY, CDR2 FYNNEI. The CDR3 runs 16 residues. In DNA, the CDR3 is TGTGCCAGCAGTACACGCAGGGGGGGCTCTGGAAACACCATATATTTT. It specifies CASSTRRGGSGNTIYF.

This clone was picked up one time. CDR3 loop: CASSPEGVAVVNEQFF. In DNA form, the CDR3 reads TGTGCCAGCAGCCCAGAGGGAGTGGCAGTGGTTAATGAGCAGTTCTTC. This chain connects TRBV11-1 to TRBJ2-1; D may be TRBD2 (5 bases). The germline CDR1 and CDR2 sequences are SGHAT and FQDESV (reference sequence). This CDR3 is 16 amino acids long. V lost 5 bases and J lost 7, with 21 bases in between.

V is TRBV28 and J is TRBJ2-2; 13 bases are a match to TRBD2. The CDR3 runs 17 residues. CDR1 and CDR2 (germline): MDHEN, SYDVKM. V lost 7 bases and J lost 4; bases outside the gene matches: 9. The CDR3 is CASTVTSGRSGTGELFF. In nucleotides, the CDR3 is TGTGCCAGCACCGTGACTAGCGGGAGGTCAGGCACCGGGGAGCTGTTTTTT.

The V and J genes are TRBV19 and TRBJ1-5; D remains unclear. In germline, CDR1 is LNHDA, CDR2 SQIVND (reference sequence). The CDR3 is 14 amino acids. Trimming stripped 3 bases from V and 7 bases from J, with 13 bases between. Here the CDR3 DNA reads TGTGCCAGTAGTATTAGAGGCAGTGGGCAGCCCCAGCATTTT. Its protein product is CASSIRGSGQPQHF.

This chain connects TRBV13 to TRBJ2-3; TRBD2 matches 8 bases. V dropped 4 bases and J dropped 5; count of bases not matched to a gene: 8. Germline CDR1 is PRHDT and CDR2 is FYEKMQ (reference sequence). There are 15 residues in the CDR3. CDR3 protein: CASSSGTRRLDTQYF. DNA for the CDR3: TGTGCCAGCAGCTCCGGGACTAGGAGATTAGATACGCAGTATTTT. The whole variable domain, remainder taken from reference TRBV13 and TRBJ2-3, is AAGVIQSPRHLIKEKRETATLKCYPIPRHDTVYWYQQGPGQDPQFLISFYEKMQSDKGSIPDRFSAQQFSDYHSELNMSSLELGDSALYFCASSSGTRRLDTQYFGPGTRLTVL.